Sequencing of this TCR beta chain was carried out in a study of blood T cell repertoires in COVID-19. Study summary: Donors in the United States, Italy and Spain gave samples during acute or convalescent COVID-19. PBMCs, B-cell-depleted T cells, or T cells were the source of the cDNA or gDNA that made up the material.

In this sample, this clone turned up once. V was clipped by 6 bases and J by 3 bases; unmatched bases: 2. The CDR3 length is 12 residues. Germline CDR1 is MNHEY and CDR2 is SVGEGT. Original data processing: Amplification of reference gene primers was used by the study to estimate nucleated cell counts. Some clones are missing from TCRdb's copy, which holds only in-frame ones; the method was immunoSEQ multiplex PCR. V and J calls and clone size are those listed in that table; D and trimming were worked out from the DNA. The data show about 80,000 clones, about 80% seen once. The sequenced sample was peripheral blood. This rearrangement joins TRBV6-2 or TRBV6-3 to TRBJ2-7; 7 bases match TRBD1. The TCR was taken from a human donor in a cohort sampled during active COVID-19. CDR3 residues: CASSTGDYEQYF. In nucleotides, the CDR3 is TGTGCCAGCAGCACAGGGGACTACGAGCAGTACTTC.